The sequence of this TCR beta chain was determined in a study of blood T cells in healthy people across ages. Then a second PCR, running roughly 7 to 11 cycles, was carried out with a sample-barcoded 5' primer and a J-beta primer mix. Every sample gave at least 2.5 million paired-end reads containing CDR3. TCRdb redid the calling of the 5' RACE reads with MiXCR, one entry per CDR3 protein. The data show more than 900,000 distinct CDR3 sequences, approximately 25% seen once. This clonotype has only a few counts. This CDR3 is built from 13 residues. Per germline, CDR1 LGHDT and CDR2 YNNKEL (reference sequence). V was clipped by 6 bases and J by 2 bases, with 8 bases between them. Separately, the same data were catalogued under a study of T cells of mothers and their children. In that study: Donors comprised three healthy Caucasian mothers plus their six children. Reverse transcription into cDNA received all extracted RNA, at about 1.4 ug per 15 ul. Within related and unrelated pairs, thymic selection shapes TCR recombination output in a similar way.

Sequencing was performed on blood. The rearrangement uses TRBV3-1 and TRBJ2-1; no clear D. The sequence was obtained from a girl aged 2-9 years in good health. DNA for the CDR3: TGTGCCAGCAGTCTAAGCACCTACAATGAGCAGTTCTTC. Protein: CASSLSTYNEQFF.